This is a list of T cell receptor beta chains from one sample in a study of prognosis after radiotherapy for stage I lung cancer. TCRdb called the multiplex PCR reads again in MiXCR, with one record for every CDR3 protein. Here the sample spans 20,000 or so distinct CDR3 sequences, roughly 47% being singletons. Sequencing was performed on PBMCs, taken before or after stereotactic body radiation therapy (not recorded which). These receptors were obtained from a donor over 45 with non-small cell lung cancer. Both conserved end residues are part of each CDR3. The D gene is left open where the match is weak. For some rows the clone size is stated as once, few or many, or as a class when expanded; others skip it.

V	length	J	size	D	CDR3	DNA
TRBV7-9	15	TRBJ1-2	many	TRBD1	CASSLRTGPGYGYTF	TGTGCCAGCAGCTTAAGGACAGGGCCTGGGTATGGCTACACCTTC
TRBV7-2	16	TRBJ2-2	many	TRBD2	CASSGLSGIKTGELFF	TGTGCCAGCAGCGGTCTTAGCGGGATAAAAACCGGGGAGCTGTTTTTT
TRBV11-3	16	TRBJ2-1	-	-	CASSSGTATAINEQFF	TGTGCCAGCAGCTCTGGGACGGCGACCGCTATCAATGAGCAGTTCTTC
TRBV20-1	13	TRBJ2-2	-	-	CSAKTVNTGELFF	TGCAGTGCTAAGACAGTGAACACCGGGGAGCTGTTTTTT
TRBV9	16	TRBJ2-1	-	-	CASRPAGLASYNEQFF	TGTGCCAGCAGACCTGCCGGGCTAGCGAGCTACAATGAGCAGTTCTTC
TRBV7-9	16	TRBJ2-1	-	TRBD2	CASSPPTSGRANEQFF	TGTGCCAGCAGCCCTCCGACTAGCGGGAGGGCCAATGAGCAGTTCTTC
TRBV9	17	TRBJ2-2	-	TRBD2	CASSPRGQAGGSGELFF	TGTGCCAGCAGCCCCCGGGGCCAAGCGGGAGGTAGCGGGGAGCTGTTTTTT
TRBV19	14	TRBJ2-3	many	-	CASGSRGRADTQYF	TGTGCCAGTGGGTCGCGAGGAAGGGCAGATACGCAGTATTTT
TRBV12-3/TRBV12-4	12	TRBJ2-7	-	-	CASGQGGYEQYF	TGTGCCAGCGGCCAGGGAGGCTACGAGCAGTACTTC
TRBV27	14	TRBJ2-3	-	TRBD2	CASRGLEGDYTKYF	TGTGCCAGCAGGGGACTAGAGGGAGATTATACGAAGTATTTT
TRBV5-4	15	TRBJ1-3	many	-	CASSLGAGAGNTIYF	TGTGCCAGCAGCTTGGGAGCGGGAGCTGGAAACACCATATATTTT
TRBV20-1	16	TRBJ1-5	-	-	CSARIFGRGGDQPQHF	TGCAGTGCTAGGATCTTTGGCAGGGGAGGCGATCAGCCCCAGCATTTT
TRBV6-2/TRBV6-3	17	TRBJ1-5	-	-	CASTNQGFWGRNKPKHF	TGTGCCAGCACCAACCAGGGATTCTGGGGTCGCAATAAGCCCAAGCATTTT
TRBV27	17	TRBJ2-6	-	TRBD1	CASSPGQGAVGSNVLTF	TGTGCCAGCAGTCCCGGACAGGGTGCGGTTGGCTCCAACGTCCTGACTTTC
TRBV5-1	15	TRBJ2-7	medium-sized	-	CASRMGVAVSYEQYF	TGCGCCAGCCGAATGGGGGTAGCGGTCTCCTACGAGCAGTATTTC
TRBV2	14	TRBJ2-3	many	TRBD1	CASSDGQGVNTQYF	TGTGCCAGCAGCGACGGACAGGGGGTAAATACGCAGTATTTT
TRBV11-3	15	TRBJ2-7	-	-	CASIAVFEISYEQYF	TGTGCCAGCATTGCGGTGTTTGAGATCTCCTACGAGCAGTACTTC
TRBV20-1	15	TRBJ1-4	many	-	CSARDGRQVNEKLFF	TGCAGTGCTAGAGATGGGCGTCAGGTTAATGAAAAACTGTTTTTT
TRBV6-1	16	TRBJ2-7	-	-	CASRQWTIGSSYEQYF	TGTGCCAGCAGACAATGGACTATCGGGAGCTCCTACGAGCAGTACTTC
TRBV14	14	TRBJ2-7	-	-	CVSSPPGAGRDQYF	TGTGTCAGCAGCCCCCCCGGAGCAGGACGGGATCAGTACTTC
TRBV20-1	14	TRBJ1-2	medium-sized	-	CSATLRGNNYGYTF	TGCAGTGCTACTCTAAGGGGGAACAACTATGGCTACACCTTC
TRBV11-2	12	TRBJ1-2	-	-	CASSFWVYGYTF	TGTGCCAGCAGCTTCTGGGTCTATGGCTACACCTTC
TRBV7-9	16	TRBJ1-3	many	-	CASSSSHRDSGNTIYF	TGTGCCAGCAGTTCTTCCCACCGAGACTCTGGAAACACCATATATTTT
TRBV20-1	14	TRBJ2-7	once	-	CSAVSGYLSYEQYF	TGCAGTGCTGTATCCGGGTATTTATCCTACGAGCAGTACTTC
TRBV7-3	13	TRBJ2-1	-	-	CANSLRDASEQFF	TGTGCCAACAGCTTGAGGGACGCGTCTGAGCAGTTCTTC
TRBV7-8	14	TRBJ1-3	-	-	CASRRGGSGNTIYF	TGTGCCAGCAGACGGGGGGGCTCTGGAAACACCATATATTTT
TRBV30	13	TRBJ1-6	-	TRBD1	CAWTGTANSPLHF	TGTGCCTGGACCGGGACAGCGAATTCACCCCTCCACTTT
TRBV19	12	TRBJ1-2	medium-sized	-	CASSIRDYGYTF	TGTGCCAGTAGTATACGGGACTATGGCTACACCTTC
TRBV29-1	15	TRBJ2-1	many	-	CSVVFRDIWYNEQFF	TGCAGCGTTGTGTTTAGGGATATATGGTACAATGAGCAGTTCTTC
TRBV2	12	TRBJ1-2	many	-	CASSEEQYGYTF	TGTGCCAGCAGTGAAGAACAGTATGGCTACACCTTC
TRBV6-1	14	TRBJ2-7	-	TRBD1	CASSEGTGINEQYF	TGTGCCAGCAGTGAAGGGACAGGGATCAACGAGCAGTACTTC
TRBV7-3	14	TRBJ2-1	-	TRBD2	CASSLGSGGNEQFF	TGTGCCAGCAGCTTAGGTTCGGGGGGAAATGAGCAGTTCTTC
TRBV27	18	TRBJ1-6	many	-	CASSSSYRRWPHNSPLHF	TGTGCCAGCAGTTCATCCTACAGGCGGTGGCCCCATAATTCACCCCTCCACTTT
TRBV6-1	11	TRBJ1-2	many	TRBD1	CATRQGPGYTF	TGTGCCACCAGACAGGGCCCTGGCTACACCTTC